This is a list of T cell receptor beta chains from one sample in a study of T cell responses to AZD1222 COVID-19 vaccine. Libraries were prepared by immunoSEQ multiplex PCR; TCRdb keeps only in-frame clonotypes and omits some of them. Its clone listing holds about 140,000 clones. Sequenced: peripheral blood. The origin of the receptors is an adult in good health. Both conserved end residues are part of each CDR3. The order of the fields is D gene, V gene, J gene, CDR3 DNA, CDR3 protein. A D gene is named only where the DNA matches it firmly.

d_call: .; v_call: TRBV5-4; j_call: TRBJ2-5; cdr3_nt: TGTGCCAGCAGCTGTGGTTTCCAGTACTTC; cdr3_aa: CASSCGFQYF
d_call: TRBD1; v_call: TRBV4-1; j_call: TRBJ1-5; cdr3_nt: TGCGCCAGCAGCCAAGGGGGACAGGGGTATCCTCAGCCCCAGCATTTT; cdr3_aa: CASSQGGQGYPQPQHF
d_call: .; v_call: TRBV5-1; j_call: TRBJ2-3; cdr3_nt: TGCGCCAGCAGCTTGAGTTTCCGAGGGGTTGGGCAAGATACGCAGTATTTT; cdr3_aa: CASSLSFRGVGQDTQYF
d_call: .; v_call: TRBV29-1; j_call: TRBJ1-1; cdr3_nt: TGCAGCGCCCCTTCCCTGACAGCCACTGGTTCCACTGAAGCTTTCTTT; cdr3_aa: CSAPSLTATGSTEAFF
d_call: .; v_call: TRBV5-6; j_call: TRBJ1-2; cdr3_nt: TGTGCCAGCAGCTTGGAGGCAGGCTTTTTAATCTATGGCTACACCTTC; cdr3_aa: CASSLEAGFLIYGYTF
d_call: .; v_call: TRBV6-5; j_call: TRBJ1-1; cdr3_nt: TGTGCCAGCAGTTACTCCCGGGGTTCTGAAGCTTTCTTT; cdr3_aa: CASSYSRGSEAFF
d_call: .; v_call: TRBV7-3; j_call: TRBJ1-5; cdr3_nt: TGTGCCAGCAGCTTAACGGTCCCTACGGATCAGCCCCAGCATTTT; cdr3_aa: CASSLTVPTDQPQHF
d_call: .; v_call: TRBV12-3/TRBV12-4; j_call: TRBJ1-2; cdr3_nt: TGTGCCAGCAGTTTAGACGGCATTGGCTACACCTTC; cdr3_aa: CASSLDGIGYTF
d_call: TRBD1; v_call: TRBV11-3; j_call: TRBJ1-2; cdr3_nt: TGTGCCAGCAGCCTCTATTCAAGTGACAGGGTATACGGCTACACCTTC; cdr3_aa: CASSLYSSDRVYGYTF
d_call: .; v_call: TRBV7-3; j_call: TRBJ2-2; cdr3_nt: TGTGCCAGCAGCTTAACGGGCGACTCGCAGGGAGCCGGGGAGCTGTTTTTT; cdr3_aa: CASSLTGDSQGAGELFF
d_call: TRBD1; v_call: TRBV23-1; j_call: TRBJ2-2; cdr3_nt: TGCGCCAGCAGTCTCGCATCAGGGGGGAACACCGGGGAGCTGTTTTTT; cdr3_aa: CASSLASGGNTGELFF
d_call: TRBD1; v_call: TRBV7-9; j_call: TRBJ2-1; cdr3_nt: TGTGCCAGCAGCTTAGGGACAGGGGGCAATGGTCCTGAGCAGTTCTTC; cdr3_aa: CASSLGTGGNGPEQFF
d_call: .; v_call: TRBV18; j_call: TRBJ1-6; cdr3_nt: TGTGCCAGCTCACCACCGCTGACAGCCCCCACCTATAATTCACCCCTCCACTTT; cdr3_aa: CASSPPLTAPTYNSPLHF
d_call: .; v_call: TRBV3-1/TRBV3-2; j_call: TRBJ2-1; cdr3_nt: TGTGCCAGCAGCGGCTGGAGGGCAGGGAATGAGCAGTTCTTC; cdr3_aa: CASSGWRAGNEQFF
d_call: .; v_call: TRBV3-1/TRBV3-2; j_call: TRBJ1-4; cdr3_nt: TGTGCCAGCAGCCAAGCCCTTAGAGAGAATGAAAAACTGTTTTTT; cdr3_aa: CASSQALRENEKLFF
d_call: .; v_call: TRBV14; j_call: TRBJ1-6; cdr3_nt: TGTGCCAGCAGCCAAGACCTGGTCAATTCACCCCTCCACTTT; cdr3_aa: CASSQDLVNSPLHF
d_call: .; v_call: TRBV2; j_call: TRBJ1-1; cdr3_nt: TGTGCCAGCAGTGTAGGGGGGCGAGTCACTGAAGCTTTCTTT; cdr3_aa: CASSVGGRVTEAFF
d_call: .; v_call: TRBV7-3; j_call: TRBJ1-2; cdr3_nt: TGTGCCAGCAGCTTAGACGGTTCTAACTATGGCTACACCTTC; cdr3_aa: CASSLDGSNYGYTF
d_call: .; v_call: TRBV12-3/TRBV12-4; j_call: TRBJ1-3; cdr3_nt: TGTGCCAGCAGAGGGAAACGGGGAAACACCATATATTTT; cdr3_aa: CASRGKRGNTIYF
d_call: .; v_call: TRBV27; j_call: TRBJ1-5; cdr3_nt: TGTGCCAGCCGCCTGGGTTGGGGGGACAATCAGCCCCAGCATTTT; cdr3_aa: CASRLGWGDNQPQHF
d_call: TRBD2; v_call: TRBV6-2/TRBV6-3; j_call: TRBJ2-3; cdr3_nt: TGTGCCAGCAGCCGAGGACTAGCGGGGGCCCAGGATACGCAGTATTTT; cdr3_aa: CASSRGLAGAQDTQYF
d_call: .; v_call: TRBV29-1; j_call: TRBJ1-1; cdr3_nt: TGCAGCGCCCTGGGTCAGGTTAACACTGAAGCTTTCTTT; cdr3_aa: CSALGQVNTEAFF
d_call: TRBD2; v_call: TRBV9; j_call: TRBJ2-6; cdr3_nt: TGTGCCAGCAGCGTATCTCTGGGTAGCGGGGGTAGCTCTGGGGCCAACGTCCTGACTTTC; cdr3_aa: CASSVSLGSGGSSGANVLTF
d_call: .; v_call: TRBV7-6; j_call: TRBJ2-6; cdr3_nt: TGTGCCAGCAGCACCCTCTCGGGGCCGGCTGGGGCCAACGTCCTGACTTTC; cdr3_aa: CASSTLSGPAGANVLTF
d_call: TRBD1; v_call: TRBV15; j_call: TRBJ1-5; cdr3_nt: TGTGCCACCAGCAGAGATCCGACAGGGCGTAAGAGGGCCCAGCATTTT; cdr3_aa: CATSRDPTGRKRAQHF
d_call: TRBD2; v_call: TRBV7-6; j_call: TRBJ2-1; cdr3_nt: TGTGCCAGCAGGAGACTAGCGGGGGGGCATAGTGAGCAGTTCTTC; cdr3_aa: CASRRLAGGHSEQFF
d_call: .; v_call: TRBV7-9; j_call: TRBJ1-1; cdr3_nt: TGTGCCAGCAGCCACGACAGGTTGAACACTGAAGCTTTCTTT; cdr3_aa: CASSHDRLNTEAFF
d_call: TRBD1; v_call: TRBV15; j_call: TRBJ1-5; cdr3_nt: TGTGCCACCAGCAGGGGACAGGGGACCGGGTATAGCAATCAGCCCCAGCATTTT; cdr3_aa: CATSRGQGTGYSNQPQHF
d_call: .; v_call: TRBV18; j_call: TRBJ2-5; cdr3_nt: TGTGCCAGCTCATCTACAGGGTACCAAGAGACCCAGTACTTC; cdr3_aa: CASSSTGYQETQYF
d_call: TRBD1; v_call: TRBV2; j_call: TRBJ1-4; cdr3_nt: TGTGCCAGCCATCGGGACAGGGGATTCGGGGCAACTAATGAAAAACTGTTTTTT; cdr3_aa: CASHRDRGFGATNEKLFF
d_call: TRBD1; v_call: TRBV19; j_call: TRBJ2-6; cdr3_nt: TGTGCCAGTAGTAGGGGGACAGGGGCCGCTGGGGCCAACGTCCTGACTTTC; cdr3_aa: CASSRGTGAAGANVLTF
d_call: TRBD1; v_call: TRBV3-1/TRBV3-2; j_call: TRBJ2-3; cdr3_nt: TGTGCCAGCAGCCATAGGACAGGGAGCGATACGCAGTATTTT; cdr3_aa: CASSHRTGSDTQYF
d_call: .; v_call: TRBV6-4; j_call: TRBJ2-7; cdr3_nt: TGTGCCAGTTCCTCAGGCCCTCCCTACGAGCAGTACTTC; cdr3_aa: CASSSGPPYEQYF
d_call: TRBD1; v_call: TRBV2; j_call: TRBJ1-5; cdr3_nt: TGTGCCAGCTGCGGGGCAGGGGGCAACAATCAGCCCCAGCATTTT; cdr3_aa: CASCGAGGNNQPQHF
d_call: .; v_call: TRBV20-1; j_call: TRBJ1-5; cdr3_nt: TGCAGTGCTAGTGGGGGATTGGGGAGCAATCAGCCCCAGCATTTT; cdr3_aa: CSASGGLGSNQPQHF
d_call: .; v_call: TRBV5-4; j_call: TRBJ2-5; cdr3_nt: TGTGCCAGCAGCCCCCGAGGTGGGGGCGTTTTCTGGGAGACCCAGTACTTC; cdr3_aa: CASSPRGGGVFWETQYF
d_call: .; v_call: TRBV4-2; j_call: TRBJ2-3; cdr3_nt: TGTGCCAGCAGCCATTCTGGGGGCGGCGTTAGCACAGATACGCAGTATTTT; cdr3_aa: CASSHSGGGVSTDTQYF
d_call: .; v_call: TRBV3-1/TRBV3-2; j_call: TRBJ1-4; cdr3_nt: TGTGCCAGCAGCCACGACAGCGCAACTAATGAAAAACTGTTTTTT; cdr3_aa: CASSHDSATNEKLFF
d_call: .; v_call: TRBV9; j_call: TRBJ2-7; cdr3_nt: TGTGCCAGCACTGAGGGGGCGGGGGCCTACGAGCAGTACTTC; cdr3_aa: CASTEGAGAYEQYF
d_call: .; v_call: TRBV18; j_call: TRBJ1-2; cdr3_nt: TGTGCCAGCTCACCCCAGAGTAAACCTAACTATGGCTACACCTTC; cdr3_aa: CASSPQSKPNYGYTF
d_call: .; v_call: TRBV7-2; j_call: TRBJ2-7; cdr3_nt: TGTGCCAGCAGGGCCGCCGGGACAAACGAGCAGTACTTC; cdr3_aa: CASRAAGTNEQYF
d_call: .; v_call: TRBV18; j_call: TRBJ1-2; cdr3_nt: TGTGCCAGCTCACGGGCAGGTGGGAATGAAGGCTACACCTTC; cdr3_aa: CASSRAGGNEGYTF
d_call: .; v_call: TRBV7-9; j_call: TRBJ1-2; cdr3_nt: TGTGCCAGCAGCTTAAAGAGTATCGGGAACTATGGCTACACCTTC; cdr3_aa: CASSLKSIGNYGYTF
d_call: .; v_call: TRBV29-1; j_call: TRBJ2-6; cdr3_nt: TGCAGCGTTGGCGTCTTGGGTAAGGGGGCCAACGTCCTGACTTTC; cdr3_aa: CSVGVLGKGANVLTF
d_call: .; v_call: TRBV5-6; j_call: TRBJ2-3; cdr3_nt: TGTGCCAGCAGCGAGCCCAATCTTGGAGGAGATACGCAGTATTTT; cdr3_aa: CASSEPNLGGDTQYF
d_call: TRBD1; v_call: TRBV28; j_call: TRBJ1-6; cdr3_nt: TGTGCCAGCAGTTTAACAGGGGCGGATTCACCCCTCCACTTT; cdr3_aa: CASSLTGADSPLHF
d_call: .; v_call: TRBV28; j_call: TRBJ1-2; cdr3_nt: TGTGCCAGCAGTTTAGCGGATCTGGGATCTAACTATGGCTACACCTTC; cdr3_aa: CASSLADLGSNYGYTF
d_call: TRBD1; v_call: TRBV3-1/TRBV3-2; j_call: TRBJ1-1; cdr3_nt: TGTGCCAGCAGCCCTCAGGGGGCAGCGACTGAAGCTTTCTTT; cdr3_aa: CASSPQGAATEAFF